These 18 T cell receptor beta chains were all obtained from the same sample, sequenced in a study of blood T cell repertoires in COVID-19. The repertoire was sequenced with immunoSEQ multiplex PCR; TCRdb's copy has only in-frame clones and lacks some. The data contain about 380,000 clones, more than 70% of them singletons. The sample consisted of PBMCs or T cells enriched from blood (not recorded which). The source of these receptors is a young woman who had recovered from COVID-19.

J is TRBJ1-1 and V is TRBV28; no reliable D call. Trimming pared 8 bases from V and 3 bases from J, leaving 22 bases between. Looked up from germline, CDR1 is MDHEN and CDR2 is SYDVKM. The CDR3 is 16 residues long. CDR3 amino acids: CASGNPGRPTDTEAFF. DNA for the CDR3: TGTGCCAGCGGAAACCCCGGGAGACCAACGGACACTGAAGCTTTCTTT.

This chain links TRBV7-2 with TRBJ2-7; 9 bases are a match to TRBD1. Per the germline V gene, CDR1 is SGHTA and CDR2 is FQGNSA. V dropped 0 bases and J dropped 3; count of bases not matched to a gene: 3. This CDR3 spans 15 amino acids. The CDR3 region is CASSLAGQGFYEQYF. Written as DNA, the CDR3 is TGTGCCAGCAGCTTAGCTGGACAGGGGTTCTACGAGCAGTACTTC. Drawing the rest from reference TRBV7-2 and TRBJ2-7, the complete variable domain is GAGVSQSPSNKVTEKGKDVELRCDPISGHTALYWYRQSLGQGLEFLIYFQGNSAPDKSGLPSDRFSAERTGGSVSTLTIQRTQQEDSAVYLCASSLAGQGFYEQYFGPGTRLTVT.

The chain recombines TRBV9 with TRBJ1-5; D may be TRBD1 (5 bases). V was shortened by 4 bases and J by 6 bases, with 14 bases between the two germline ends. The CDR3 is 14 residues long. Germline V lookup: CDR1 SGDLS, CDR2 YYNGEE. CDR3 DNA sequence: TGTGCCAGCAGCCCCTCCCAGGGAACTCAGCCCCAGCATTTT. Translation: CASSPSQGTQPQHF.

The chain combines TRBV29-1 with TRBJ1-6, with TRBD1 matching 10 bases. Trimming cost V 6 bases and J 10 bases; bases outside gene matches: 6. This CDR3 spans 13 amino acids. CDR1 is SQVTM, CDR2 ANQGSEA, per germline. CDR3 DNA sequence: TGCAGCGTGGACAGGGGGAAAAGGTCACCCCTCCACTTT. The encoded protein is CSVDRGKRSPLHF. The full variable domain, with the rest looked up from reference TRBV29-1 and TRBJ1-6, is SAVISQKPSRDICQRGTSLTIQCQVDSQVTMMFWYRQQPGQSLTLIATANQGSEATYESGFVIDKFPISRPNLTFSTLTVSNMSPEDSSIYLCSVDRGKRSPLHFGNGTRLTVT.

This clone appeared once. The V and J genes are TRBV6-5 and TRBJ1-6; the match to TRBD1 covers 9 bases. The CDR3 loop spans 14 amino acids. J gave up 9 bases and V 3 bases, and 3 bases lay outside the gene matches. Germline CDR1 MNHEY, CDR2 SVGAGI. CDR3 in DNA: TGTGCCAGCAGTTATGACAGGGGGAGTTCACCCCTCCACTTT. It codes for CASSYDRGSSPLHF.

The chain carries TRBV6-5 and TRBJ1-4; perhaps TRBD1 as D (6 bases). Trimming took off 8 bases at V and 4 bases at J, with 14 bases between the two ends. The CDR3 consists of 14 residues. The germline V gene has CDR1 MNHEY and CDR2 SVGAGI. The CDR3 spells CASRLDRLNEKLFF. The DNA for the CDR3 is TGTGCCAGCCGACTTGACAGGCTTAATGAAAAACTGTTTTTT.

The chain uses TRBV6-1 and TRBJ2-1, with 7 bases lining up with TRBD2. The CDR3 contains 11 residues. After removal of 3 bases from V and 12 bases from J, the junction contained 2 bases not matched to a gene. Germline CDR1 is MNHNS and CDR2 is SASEGT. For the CDR3, the DNA is TGTGCCAGCAGTGATCCGGGGGGGCAGTTCTTC. Translation gives CASSDPGGQFF.

The CDR3 DNA reads as TGCGCCAGCAGCTTGGGAGGAGGGTATGAGCAGTTCTTC. It codes for CASSLGGGYEQFF. The chain joins TRBV5-1 to TRBJ2-1; maybe TRBD2 (6 bases). There are 13 residues in the CDR3. V was trimmed by 0 bases and J by 8 bases, leaving 9 bases between them. Germline V lookup: CDR1 SGHRS, CDR2 YFSETQ.

This clone was seen only once. This chain links TRBV29-1 with TRBJ2-3; no reliable D call. CDR3 length: 11 amino acids. Trimming shortened V by 2 bases and J by 4 bases, and 4 bases separated the two germline ends. The germline CDR1 and CDR2 sequences are SQVTM and ANQGSEA. The CDR3 nucleotides are TGCAGCGTTGAACTCCCAGATACGCAGTATTTT. This encodes CSVELPDTQYF.

The rearrangement uses TRBV7-9 and TRBJ2-5; TRBD2 might be the D (6 bases). There are 14 residues in the CDR3. CDR1 is SEHNR, CDR2 FQNEAQ, per germline (reference sequence). Trimming cost V 0 bases and J 5 bases, with 10 bases left between them. CDR3 bases: TGTGCCAGCAGCTTAGCGGAGGGGCGGGAGACCCAGTACTTC. Protein: CASSLAEGRETQYF.

The chain combines TRBV4-1 with TRBJ1-6; possible D gene TRBD1, 5 bases. Trimming took 3 bases from V and 9 from J, leaving 12 bases between them. There are 14 residues in the CDR3. Germline V gene sequence: CDR1 MGHRA, CDR2 YSYEKL. CDR3 in amino acids: CASSHNGGSSPLHF. CDR3 nucleotides: TGCGCCAGCAGCCATAACGGGGGGAGTTCACCCCTCCACTTT.

The CDR3, as DNA: TGTGCCAGCAGCTTAAGGAGGGACTCCTATAATTCACCCCTCCACTTT. This sequence encodes CASSLRRDSYNSPLHF. The chain employs TRBV11-2 and TRBJ1-6; D is undetermined. Trimming left V 2 bases short and J 0 bases short, with 8 bases between. CDR1 SGHAT and CDR2 FQNNGV come from the germline V gene. The CDR3 runs 16 residues. The full variable domain, its missing parts supplied by reference TRBV11-2 and TRBJ1-6, is EAGVAQSPRYKIIEKRQSVAFWCNPISGHATLYWYQQILGQGPKLLIQFQNNGVVDDSQLPKDRFSAERLKGVDSTLKIQPAKLEDSAVYLCASSLRRDSYNSPLHFGNGTRLTVT.

This clone appeared a few times. The V call is TRBV30, the J call TRBJ2-3, with a possible D match to TRBD2 (5 bases). The ends were cut back, 7 bases at V and 4 bases at J, with 12 bases in the middle. The CDR3 loop spans 12 amino acids. Germline CDR1 is GTSNPN and CDR2 is SVGIG (reference sequence). CDR3 protein: CAFQRGSDTQYF. In DNA, the CDR3 is TGTGCCTTTCAACGCGGGTCAGATACGCAGTATTTT.

The V call is TRBV9, the J call TRBJ2-7; the match to TRBD2 covers 14 bases. Germline V CDR1 and CDR2: SGDLS, YYNGEE. This CDR3 has 14 residues. Trimming removed 3 bases from V and 5 bases from J; junction bases left unmatched: 1. The CDR3 bases are TGTGCCAGCAGCGCGGGACTAGCGGGGGACGAGCAGTACTTC. This sequence encodes CASSAGLAGDEQYF.

This clone was picked up one time. The DNA of the CDR3 is TGTGCCAGCAGCAAAGTTCGGGGGTACGAGCAGTACTTC. Translated: CASSKVRGYEQYF. The V and J genes are TRBV21-1 and TRBJ2-7; the DNA was not compared with TRBD2, the D call given in the table. TRBV21-1 is a pseudogene locus. The CDR3 runs 13 residues.

This clone was picked up one time. The V gene is TRBV25-1, the J gene TRBJ1-4; weak D call: TRBD1 (6 bases). CDR1 and CDR2 from the germline V gene are MGHDK and SYGVNS. The CDR3 extends over 14 amino acids. V was pared by 3 bases and J by 3 bases, with 8 bases between. CDR3 region: CASSDAGANEKLFF. The CDR3, as DNA: TGTGCCAGCAGTGACGCAGGGGCTAATGAAAAACTGTTTTTT.

The genes are TRBV2 and TRBJ2-7; TRBD1 aligns across 9 bases. Germline values: CDR1 SNHLY, CDR2 FYNNEI. V lost 5 bases and J lost 9; bases outside the gene matches: 8. The CDR3 consists of 13 residues. Here the CDR3 DNA reads TGTGCCAGCAGTCCTGACAGGGGGATAGGGCAGTACTTC. Translating gives CASSPDRGIGQYF.

The chain is built from TRBV6-6 and TRBJ1-5; D ambiguous. The germline V and J ends were trimmed by 2 bases and 3 bases, with 11 bases remaining between them. From germline, CDR1 is MNHNY and CDR2 SVGAGI (reference sequence). This CDR3 comprises 15 residues. The CDR3 nucleotides are TGTGCCAGCAGTTACAACCTAGGCCCCAATCAGCCCCAGCATTTT. Translation: CASSYNLGPNQPQHF.